The 8 T cell receptor beta chains presented below share a single source sample, sequenced in a study of post-analysis software for immune sequencing data (dated by TCRdb to the mid-2010s). Broad study findings and their caveats: Significantly higher frequencies in patients than in controls were found for roughly 5 TRBV segments, including TRBV5-6, TRBV5-1 and TRBV20-1.

The library was obtained by PCR. The reads were generated on an Illumina HiSeq 2500. Unique molecular identifiers were incorporated into TCR beta cDNA libraries to reduce PCR and sequencing biases. TCRdb cleaned the public reads at Q25 with fastp, built clones with MiXCR and kept in-frame beta chains. CDR3 protein duplicates are merged, each entry listing the most common genes and DNA. The table for this sample lists some 690,000 distinct CDR3 sequences; 30% of them were counted only once. Approximately 0.55% of the sample goes to the ten largest clones. Their antigens remain unidentified. The specimen sequenced was blood. These receptors were taken from a girl aged 5-17 years with multiple sclerosis.

In this sample, this clonotype turned up many times. V gene TRBV7-9 combines with J gene TRBJ2-7, with TRBD2 matching 7 bases. This CDR3 contains 12 residues. V shed 4 bases and J 6 bases; nucleotides not matched to a gene: 3. Germline CDR1 reads SEHNR; CDR2 reads FQNEAQ (reference sequence). CDR3 nucleotide sequence: TGTGCCAGCAGCTCTGGGGGGGTCGAGCAGTACTTC. It is translated as CASSSGGVEQYF.

This clonotype occurred a few times. This chain links TRBV7-7 with TRBJ2-3; D perhaps matches TRBD1 (6 bases). The CDR3 loop spans 15 amino acids. Germline CDR1 reads SSHAT; CDR2 reads FNYEAQ (reference sequence). V was pared by 6 bases and J by 3 bases, with 16 bases between. DNA for the CDR3: TGTGCCAGCAGTCCTCCAGGGGTCTCGACAGATACGCAGTATTTT. Residues: CASSPPGVSTDTQYF.

CDR3 amino acids: CASDNSGSGSGELFF. CDR3 in DNA: TGTGCCAGCGACAATAGCGGGAGTGGCTCCGGGGAGCTGTTTTTT. J is TRBJ2-2 and V is TRBV6-1; 9 bases align to TRBD2. In germline, CDR1 is MNHNS, CDR2 SASEGT. V shed 8 bases and J 6 bases; nucleotides not matched to a gene: 10. The CDR3 runs 15 residues.

This clonotype has just a few counts. This sequence joins TRBV7-2 and TRBJ2-3; 14 bases are shared with TRBD2. Germline trimming cut 4 bases from V and 4 bases from J; bases unmatched to any gene: 4. Germline lookup yields CDR1 SGHTA and CDR2 FQGNSA. The CDR3 is made up of 16 amino acids. The CDR3 DNA reads as TGTGCCAGCAGCTCGGGACTAGCGGGAGTCTCAGATACGCAGTATTTT. This codes for CASSSGLAGVSDTQYF.

This clonotype came up a few times. The chain couples TRBV5-1 to TRBJ2-4; 11 bases match TRBD2. The CDR3 is 19 residues long. The germline V gene encodes CDR1 SGHRS and CDR2 YFSETQ. J gave up 3 bases and V 4 bases, and 15 bases lay outside the gene matches. Here the CDR3 reads CASSGISDLAGGLKNIQYF. Here the CDR3 DNA reads TGCGCCAGCAGCGGGATATCCGACCTAGCGGGAGGTCTCAAAAACATTCAGTACTTC. Together with reference TRBV5-1 and TRBJ2-4, the CDR3 gives the full variable domain: KAGVTQTPRYLIKTRGQQVTLSCSPISGHRSVSWYQQTPGQGLQFLFEYFSETQRNKGNFPGRFSGRQFSNSRSEMNVSTLELGDSALYLCASSGISDLAGGLKNIQYFGAGTRLSVL.

The chain employs TRBV4-2 and TRBJ1-5; 9 positions match TRBD1. The CDR3 contains 15 residues. J lost 5 bases, V lost 0 bases, and 2 bases had no gene match. Germline V gene sequence: CDR1 LGHNA, CDR2 YNFKEQ. CDR3 residues: CASSQDTGGDQPQHF. As DNA, the CDR3 is TGTGCCAGCAGCCAAGATACAGGGGGCGATCAGCCCCAGCATTTT.

The gene calls are TRBV4-3 and TRBJ2-1; 7 nucleotides line up with TRBD1. This CDR3 has 16 residues. Germline V gene sequence: CDR1 LGHNA, CDR2 YSLEER. V trimming: 0 bases; J trimming: 1 base; junction bases outside the gene matches: 3. The CDR3 DNA reads as TGCGCCAGCAGCCAAGATCTGACAGGGTCCTACAATGAGCAGTTCTTC. Its translation is CASSQDLTGSYNEQFF.

This chain uses TRBV5-1 with TRBJ2-5; D may correspond to TRBD1 or TRBD2 (5 bases each). Looked up from germline, CDR1 is SGHRS and CDR2 is YFSETQ. V gave up 3 bases and J gave up 2 bases, with 11 bases separating them. This CDR3 is built from 14 residues. The CDR3 loop is CASSYPGRQETQYF. CDR3 sequence (DNA): TGCGCCAGCAGCTACCCGGGACGGCAAGAGACCCAGTACTTC.